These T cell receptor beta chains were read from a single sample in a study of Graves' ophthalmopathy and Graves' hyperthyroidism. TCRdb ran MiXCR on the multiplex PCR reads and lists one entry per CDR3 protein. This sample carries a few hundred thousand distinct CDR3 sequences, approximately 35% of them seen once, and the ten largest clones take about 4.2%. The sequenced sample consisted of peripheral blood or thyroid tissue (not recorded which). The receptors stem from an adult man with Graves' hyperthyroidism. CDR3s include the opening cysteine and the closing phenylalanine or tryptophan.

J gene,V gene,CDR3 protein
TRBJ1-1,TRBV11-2,CASSLDLRTEAFF
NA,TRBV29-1,CSVAFAGVNEQFF
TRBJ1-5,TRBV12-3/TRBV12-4,CASSNRGLDNQPQHF
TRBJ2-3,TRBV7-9,CASRTYSGSTDTQYF
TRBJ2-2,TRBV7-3,CASRSDSAGELFF
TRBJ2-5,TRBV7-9,CASSRDGPGGLAEQETQYF
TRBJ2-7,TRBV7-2,CASSLDREAVYEQYF
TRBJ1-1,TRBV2,CASTQWTGTVITEAFF
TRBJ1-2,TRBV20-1,CSARELNYGYTF
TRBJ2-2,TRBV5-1,CASSLDTGDAGELFF
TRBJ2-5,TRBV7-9,CASSLGTASGGETQYF
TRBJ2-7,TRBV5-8,CASSLDSGLGEQYF
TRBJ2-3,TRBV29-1,CSVGRVGNEQYF
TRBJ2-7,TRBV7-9,CASSLGSLVGYEQYF
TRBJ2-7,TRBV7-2,CASSFRWSGAWDEQYF
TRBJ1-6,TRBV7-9,CASSFRDRVSVLNSPLHF
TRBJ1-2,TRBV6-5,CASGVHGLDTF
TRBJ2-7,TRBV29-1,CSVGDRGIPSYEQYF
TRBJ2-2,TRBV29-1,CSVDTGELFF
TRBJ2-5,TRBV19,CASSSEGLAGSGYQETQYF
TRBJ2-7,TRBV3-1,CASSQVPYEQYF
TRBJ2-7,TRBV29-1,CSVGWDNSYEQYF
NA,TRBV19,CASSIYPTSGGTPPDEQFF
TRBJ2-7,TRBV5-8,CASSSGGSTYEQYF
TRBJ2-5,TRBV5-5,CASSFRGIHQETQYF
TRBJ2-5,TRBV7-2,CASSPTGRGETQYF
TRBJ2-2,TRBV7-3,CASSQVPRGSSNTGELFF
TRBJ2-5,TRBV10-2,CASRRDRGSNQPQYF
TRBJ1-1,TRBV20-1,CSARDIVQVEAFF
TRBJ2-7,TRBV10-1,CASDDSKDGSDVYEQYF
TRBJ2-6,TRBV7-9,CASSLTGTSGRTF
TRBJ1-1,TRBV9,CASSVVFSSEAFF
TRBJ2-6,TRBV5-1,CASSLEPGTGANVLTF
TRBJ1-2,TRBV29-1,CSVEGRGATNYGYTF
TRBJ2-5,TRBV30,CAWSLRFQETQYF
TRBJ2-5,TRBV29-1,CSLSEIQETQYF
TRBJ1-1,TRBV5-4,CASSLTGHINTEAFF
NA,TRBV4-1,CASSQRGDYNEQFF
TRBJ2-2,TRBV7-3,CASSLTAGDPGELFF
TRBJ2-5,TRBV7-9,CASSPSGGTGDGGETQYF
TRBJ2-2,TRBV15,CATSDGSSGRRTTGELFF
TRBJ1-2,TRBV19,CASHRGLYYGYTF
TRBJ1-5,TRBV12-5,CASGLMDRGQPQHF
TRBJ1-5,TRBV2,CASSLGQGARQPQHF
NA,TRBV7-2,CASSLDGTGGYNEQFF
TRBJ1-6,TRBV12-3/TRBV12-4,CASSGTGGSNSPLHF
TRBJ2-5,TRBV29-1,CSSERGTETQYF
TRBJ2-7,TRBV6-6,CASSPPPGLAQYEQYF
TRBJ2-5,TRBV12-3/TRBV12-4,CASSWGQGAIETQYF
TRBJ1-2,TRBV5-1,CASSLDGTTSYGYTF
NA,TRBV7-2,CASSSDRSSYEQFF
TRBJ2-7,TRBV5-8,CASSPGQDSYEQYF
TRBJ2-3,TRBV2,CASSESGGGSTDTQYF
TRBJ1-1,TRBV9,CASSNTQGYTEALF
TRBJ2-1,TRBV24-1,CATSGPAAYNEQFF
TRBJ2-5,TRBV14,CANQETQYF
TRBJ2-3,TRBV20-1,CSADVLETDTQYF
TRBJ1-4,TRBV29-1,CSVEFEKLFF
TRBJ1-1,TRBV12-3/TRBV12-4,CASSTFLRGLNTEAFF